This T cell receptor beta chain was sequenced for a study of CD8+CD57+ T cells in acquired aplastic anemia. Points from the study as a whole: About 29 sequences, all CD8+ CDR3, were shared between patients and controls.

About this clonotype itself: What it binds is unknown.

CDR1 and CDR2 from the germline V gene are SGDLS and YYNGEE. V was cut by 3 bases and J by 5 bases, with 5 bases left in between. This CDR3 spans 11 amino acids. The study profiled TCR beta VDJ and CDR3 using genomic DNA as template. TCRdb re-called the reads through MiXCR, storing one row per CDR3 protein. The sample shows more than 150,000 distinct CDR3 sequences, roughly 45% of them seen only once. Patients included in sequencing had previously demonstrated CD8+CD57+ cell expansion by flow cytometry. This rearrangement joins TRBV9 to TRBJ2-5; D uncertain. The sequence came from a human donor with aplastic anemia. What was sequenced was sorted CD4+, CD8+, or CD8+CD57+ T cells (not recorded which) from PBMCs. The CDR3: CASSARETQYF. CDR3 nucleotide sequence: TGTGCCAGCAGCGCCAGGGAGACCCAGTACTTC.